A single sample gave rise to the 4 T cell receptor beta chains below, sequenced in a study of blood T cell repertoires in COVID-19. Using immunoSEQ multiplex PCR, the repertoire was profiled, and TCRdb retains in-frame clones only, with some absent. The repertoire has about 180,000 clones, 86% of them found once; the top ten carry roughly 2.9%. Sequencing input: peripheral blood. Source of these receptors: a woman in her twenties or thirties with active or convalescent COVID-19.

The sample holds one count of this clone. The genes are TRBV7-8 and TRBJ1-4; D might be TRBD1 (5 bases). In germline, CDR1 is SGHVS, CDR2 FQNEAQ. The CDR3 runs 14 residues. Trimming left V 3 bases short and J 5 bases short, with 10 bases between. The CDR3 reads CASSFGQGNEKLFF. The CDR3, as DNA: TGTGCCAGCAGCTTCGGCCAGGGCAATGAAAAACTGTTTTTT.

On this clone: This may stem from a read error, because a much larger clone lies one nucleotide away. The rearrangement links TRBV6-4 to TRBJ1-1; 9 nucleotides agree with TRBD1. The germline CDR1 and CDR2 sequences are MRHNA and SNTAGT. The V segment lost 5 bases and the J segment 3 bases; nucleotides outside the gene matches: 1. CDR3 length: 13 amino acids. CDR3 in amino acids: CASSRTGDTEAFF. The CDR3 DNA reads TGTGCCAGCAGTCGGACAGGGGACACTGAAGCTTTCTTT.

CDR3 protein: CASSYIGTGAWNTEAFF. CDR3 DNA: TGTGCCAGCAGTTATATCGGGACAGGGGCATGGAACACTGAAGCTTTCTTT. The rearrangement links TRBV6-2 or TRBV6-3 to TRBJ1-1; 10 nucleotides line up with TRBD1. The CDR3 loop spans 17 amino acids. J was trimmed by 1 base and V by 3 bases; bases with no gene match: 8. Germline V gene sequence: CDR1 MNHEY, CDR2 SVGEGT.

This clone was seen a single time. The chain links TRBV7-9 to TRBJ1-5; no clear D. The CDR3 is 15 residues long. Germline CDR1 and CDR2: SEHNR and FQNEAQ (reference sequence). V gave up 1 base and J gave up 0 bases, with 7 bases separating them. The DNA for the CDR3 is TGTGCCAGCAGCTTAGATCGGGGTAGCAATCAGCCCCAGCATTTT. Amino acids: CASSLDRGSNQPQHF. Filled out from reference TRBV7-9 and TRBJ1-5, the complete variable domain reads DTGVSQNPRHKITKRGQNVTFRCDPISEHNRLYWYRQTLGQGPEFLTYFQNEAQLEKSRLLSDRFSAERPKGSFSTLEIQRTEQGDSAMYLCASSLDRGSNQPQHFGDGTRLSIL.